Reported below is one TCR beta chain. The TCRbeta library was prepared with unique molecular identifiers. MiXCR, run by TCRdb on the PCR reads, gives a single entry per CDR3 protein. The table lists over 550,000 distinct CDR3 sequences, 10% to 13% of them singletons. This sample was taken from a study of T-cell reconstitution after alpha-beta-depleted transplantation in children. V lost 4 bases and J lost 4, with 12 bases in between. This CDR3 has 14 residues. Germline-derived CDR1 and CDR2 are SGHTA and FQGNSA. Source: PBMCs from the stem cell graft donor, taken from the stem cell graft. V is TRBV7-2 and J is TRBJ2-3; D is uncertain. The TCR was taken from a human donor who donated a stem cell graft to a child with acute myeloid leukemia. In DNA form, the CDR3 reads TGTGCCAGCAGCTCAATGAGCAGCTCAGATACGCAGTATTTT. It yields the protein CASSSMSSSDTQYF.